This is a list of T cell receptor beta chains from one sample in a study of blood T cell repertoires in COVID-19. The assay was immunoSEQ multiplex PCR, and TCRdb's table has in-frame clones only and misses some. The sample yields a few hundred thousand clones, 87% seen once. Specimen: PBMCs or T cells enriched from blood (not recorded which). These receptors were taken from a man between 18 and 29 years old with acute COVID-19. CDR3s include the opening cysteine and the closing phenylalanine or tryptophan.

v_call: TRBV12-5; cdr3_aa: CASGLRRGVNTEAFF
v_call: TRBV6-6; cdr3_aa: CASSNNKGGYEQYF
v_call: TRBV27; cdr3_aa: CASSLGYRAPEAFF
v_call: TRBV7-2; cdr3_aa: CASSPDGLAANYNEQFF
v_call: TRBV27; cdr3_aa: CASSAQGINQPQHF
v_call: TRBV29-1; cdr3_aa: CSASGDSSRGYTF
v_call: TRBV7-6; cdr3_aa: CASSPGTGGDGYTF
v_call: TRBV28; cdr3_aa: CASSLTGSYSYNEQFF
v_call: TRBV11-2; cdr3_aa: CASSPRGARSSGNTIYF
v_call: TRBV15; cdr3_aa: CATSRSRSIGGPDTF
v_call: TRBV3-1/TRBV3-2; cdr3_aa: CASSYGPSGQRTDTQYF
v_call: TRBV7-9; cdr3_aa: CASSLAGGSTDTQYF